This TCR beta chain was captured by sequencing in a study of human T cells and chemical hapten exposure (dated by TCRdb to 2020 to 2022). Regarding the research as a whole: For sensitization, 2% DPC in acetone was applied to a roughly 2 cm by roughly 2 cm area of upper inner arm skin. Libraries were pooled for sequencing, and per-sample TCR yields varied mainly because of small differences in library volumes within the pool. The study tracked peripheral blood TCR repertoire changes in vivo during primary and secondary sensitization to the hapten diphenylcyclopropenone (DPC) in alopecia patients. Blood for TCR sequencing was provided by twenty-nine alopecia patients at one to four time points (pre-sensitization, 2, 6 and 24 weeks). Patients additionally received weekly therapeutic DPC doses to the scalp throughout the roughly 25-week study period. The mostly female patient cohort included alopecia areata with under or over 50% scalp involvement, alopecia totalis and alopecia universalis. Blood was sampled from patients pre-sensitization (week 0) and at 2, 6 and about 24 weeks after DPC sensitization. Patch testing was done on the upper back using Finn chambers containing 0.01% DPC, and results were scored after 6 days according to International Contact Dermatitis Research Group standards.

Library generation was performed with RACE. Sequenced using a NextSeq 500. Library preparation attached unique molecular identifiers to individual cDNA molecules for quantitative, reproducible TCR counting. Both TCR alpha and TCR beta chains were sequenced from each blood RNA sample. As for how the authors treated the data: Samples had a median of roughly 87,000 TCRs, with a range from roughly 23,224 to 700,000. V, J and CDR3 annotation of the TCR reads was carried out using the Decombinator software suite. Every sample was subsampled to the same number of TCRs (28,000) for the PS versus PT1 abundance plots. TCRs were defined as expanded if absent before sensitization and observed at least eight times at the 2-week time point. The public reads were run again by TCRdb, first through fastp at Q25 and then through MiXCR, and only productive beta chains were kept. Under each unique CDR3 protein, matching rows form one entry showing the most common genes and DNA. These V and J calls originate from TCRdb's pipeline instead of the authors' own analysis. The sample records 120,000 or so distinct CDR3 sequences, about 11% of which are singletons. The ten largest clones add up to around 2.2% of the sample.

Trimming leaves V shorter by 1 base and J shorter by 4 bases, with the junction holding 11 bases beyond the gene matches. The CDR3, cysteine through phenylalanine, is 17 amino acids long. The retained sequence is limited to the CDR3, 51 bases, with the frame set at the first base. CDR1 and CDR2 were assigned from the germline V gene as SGHRS and YFSETQ. The investigation overall reported the following: Repeated subsampling changed both the strength of the expansion versus patch-test correlation and the threshold at which that correlation became significant. Because every patient had alopecia, a presumed autoimmune disease, the patients' immune response might differ from that of healthy individuals. Patch test score correlated positively with the number of PT1 expanded TCRs, reaching significance at thresholds 8, 16 and 32 but not at 4. No change with DPC sensitization was found in the number of TCRs above 1 in 1000 frequency, and no evidence of global repertoire structure alterations was found. Significantly more large CDR3 similarity clusters were formed by expanded TCRs than by pre-sensitization or healthy control sets, consistent with antigen-driven responses.

A few counts support this clonotype. The target of this receptor is not known. Base-call qualities are not available, and no considerably larger clone is one nucleotide away. The sample's time point label, in plain terms: patch test 3, about 24 weeks after DPC sensitization. The sample's treatment or condition label, in plain terms: therapeutic diphenylcyclopropenone sensitization with weekly scalp DPC. Blood at each patch-test visit was drawn before the patch test was applied. To be eligible, patients had to be aged 18 to 70, diagnosed with alopecia and judged suitable for DPC therapy, while pregnant patients were excluded. Total RNA was extracted from unfractionated whole blood collected in Tempus Blood RNA tubes.

Recombination joined TRBV5-1 with TRBJ1-3; 7 bases in the junction line up with TRBD1. The TCR comes from a woman between 45 and 60 years old with alopecia areata. Some clones in this sample may be carry-over from other donors' samples. The sequencing used whole blood, collected in connection with sensitization to the hapten diphenylcyclopropenone (DPC). In nucleotides, the sequence is TGCGCCAGCAGCTTGTCTAGACAGGGCAGCAGCGGAAACACCATATATTTT. This sequence encodes CASSLSRQGSSGNTIYF.